The rows below give T cell receptor beta chains drawn from one sample of a study of T cells in Graves' hyperthyroidism and ophthalmopathy. TCRdb independently ran MiXCR on the multiplex PCR reads; one entry per CDR3 protein. The sample includes around 500,000 distinct CDR3 sequences, roughly 15% of them seen just once. The material sequenced was blood. The origin of the receptors is a middle-aged woman with Graves' hyperthyroidism. Each CDR3 is given with its conserved first and last residue. Fields, in order: clone size, CDR3 length, J gene, D gene, V gene, CDR3 DNA, CDR3 protein. D genes are given only for firm matches. Rows give clone size only sometimes, using once, few, many, or a class for an expanded clone.

clone size: NA
CDR3 length: 16
J gene: TRBJ2-3
D gene: NA
V gene: TRBV19
CDR3 DNA: TGTGCCAGTAGTGGGAGGCCCAAAGGGGGCACAGATACGCAGTATTTT
CDR3 protein: CASSGRPKGGTDTQYF

clone size: many
CDR3 length: 19
J gene: TRBJ2-1
D gene: TRBD1
V gene: TRBV28
CDR3 DNA: TGTGCCAGCAGTTTACGAGGAACCGGGACAGGGGGCATCTTTTCTGAGCAGTTCTTC
CDR3 protein: CASSLRGTGTGGIFSEQFF

clone size: many
CDR3 length: 14
J gene: TRBJ1-2
D gene: NA
V gene: TRBV5-8
CDR3 DNA: TGTGCCAGCAGACCCGGGACGGTTAACTATGGCTACACCTTC
CDR3 protein: CASRPGTVNYGYTF

clone size: few
CDR3 length: 13
J gene: TRBJ2-1
D gene: NA
V gene: TRBV9
CDR3 DNA: TGTGCCAGCAGCGTAAGACTTAGCGATGAGCAGTTCTTC
CDR3 protein: CASSVRLSDEQFF

clone size: many
CDR3 length: 14
J gene: TRBJ2-4
D gene: NA
V gene: TRBV11-2
CDR3 DNA: TGTGCCAGCAGCTTAGGGCCTAGCTCGGGCATTCAGTACTTC
CDR3 protein: CASSLGPSSGIQYF

clone size: NA
CDR3 length: 15
J gene: TRBJ2-7
D gene: TRBD2
V gene: TRBV25-1
CDR3 DNA: TGTGCCAGCAGCGTGCGGGGGTTCGGCTCCTACGAGCAGTACTTC
CDR3 protein: CASSVRGFGSYEQYF

clone size: many
CDR3 length: 14
J gene: TRBJ1-2
D gene: NA
V gene: TRBV24-1
CDR3 DNA: TGTGCCACCAGTGACTCCGGGACGGAGTATGGCTACACCTTC
CDR3 protein: CATSDSGTEYGYTF

clone size: NA
CDR3 length: 16
J gene: TRBJ2-3
D gene: TRBD2
V gene: TRBV6-2/TRBV6-3
CDR3 DNA: TGTGCCAGCAGAAAGGAAACTAGCGGGAGTGGGTATACGCAGTATTTT
CDR3 protein: CASRKETSGSGYTQYF

clone size: NA
CDR3 length: 15
J gene: TRBJ2-7
D gene: TRBD2
V gene: TRBV5-1
CDR3 DNA: TGCGCCAGCAGCTGGGGGGGTTCCTCCTACAATGAGCAGTACTTC
CDR3 protein: CASSWGGSSYNEQYF

clone size: NA
CDR3 length: 15
J gene: TRBJ2-3
D gene: TRBD2
V gene: TRBV9
CDR3 DNA: TGTGCCAGCAGCGGGTTAGCGGGAATCACAGATACGCAGTATTTT
CDR3 protein: CASSGLAGITDTQYF

clone size: many
CDR3 length: 14
J gene: TRBJ2-1
D gene: TRBD1
V gene: TRBV27
CDR3 DNA: TGTGCCAGCAAGAGGCCCGGGACAGGGAATGAGCAGTTCTTC
CDR3 protein: CASKRPGTGNEQFF

clone size: many
CDR3 length: 15
J gene: TRBJ2-1
D gene: NA
V gene: TRBV5-1
CDR3 DNA: TGCGCCAGCAGCTTGTTGGCGGAGACTAGCAATGAGCAGTTCTTC
CDR3 protein: CASSLLAETSNEQFF

clone size: few
CDR3 length: 15
J gene: TRBJ2-2
D gene: NA
V gene: TRBV5-1
CDR3 DNA: TGCGCCAGCAGCTTAGGACTGGAAGGAACCGGGGAGCTGTTTTTT
CDR3 protein: CASSLGLEGTGELFF

clone size: few
CDR3 length: 17
J gene: TRBJ2-7
D gene: TRBD1
V gene: TRBV6-7
CDR3 DNA: TGTGCCAGCAGTTACCCCCCCAGGACAGGTGGCTCCTACGAGCAGTACTTC
CDR3 protein: CASSYPPRTGGSYEQYF

clone size: few
CDR3 length: 16
J gene: TRBJ2-1
D gene: TRBD2
V gene: TRBV7-9
CDR3 DNA: TGTGCCAGCAACAAGTACCTAGCGGGAGGAGGGTTAGTGCAGTTCTTC
CDR3 protein: CASNKYLAGGGLVQFF

clone size: many
CDR3 length: 14
J gene: TRBJ2-7
D gene: NA
V gene: TRBV18
CDR3 DNA: TGTGCCAGCTCGAAAACCGGGACCGACTACGAGCAGTACTTC
CDR3 protein: CASSKTGTDYEQYF

clone size: many
CDR3 length: 15
J gene: TRBJ1-1
D gene: NA
V gene: TRBV5-1
CDR3 DNA: TGCGCCAGCAGCCATACCCTCGGACAAGGGGGTGAAGCTTTCTTT
CDR3 protein: CASSHTLGQGGEAFF